One sample yielded the 19 T cell receptor beta chains listed below, sequenced in a study of Graves' ophthalmopathy and Graves' hyperthyroidism. RNA transcripts provided the template for amplifying TCR beta CDR3 regions. An opening RT-PCR round employed HTBI primers and preceded a second-round multiplex PCR. TCRdb used MiXCR to reprocess the multiplex PCR reads, holding one entry per CDR3 protein. Found here are more than 1,000,000 distinct CDR3 sequences, about 35% of them singletons; the top ten hold around 10%. The sequenced sample was peripheral blood or thyroid tissue (not recorded which). These receptors were taken from an adult man with Graves' hyperthyroidism.

The V gene is TRBV29-1, the J gene TRBJ1-1; possible D gene TRBD1, 6 bases. This CDR3 is 12 amino acids long. Trimming shortened V by 4 bases and J by 2 bases, and 8 bases separated the two germline ends. Per the germline V gene, CDR1 is SQVTM and CDR2 is ANQGSEA. The CDR3 loop reads CSVGQVNTEAFF. CDR3 nucleotides: TGCAGCGTTGGACAGGTCAACACTGAAGCTTTCTTT.

Worth noting for this clonotype: Given a much more abundant clone one base away, this may be a read error. It is likely a read error, because the conserved phenylalanine at the end of the CDR3 is missing. The CDR3 is CASRRTRDSPLHL. The DNA of the CDR3 is TGTGCCAGCAGGCGGACGAGGGATTCACCCCTCCACCTT. V gene TRBV2 combines with J gene TRBJ1-6; D not resolved. The CDR3 extends over 13 amino acids. V was cut by 6 bases and J by 8 bases, with 11 bases left in between. The V gene's germline CDR1 is SNHLY and CDR2 FYNNEI.

This chain links TRBV10-2 with TRBJ1-2; possibly TRBD1 for D (5 bases). The germline gives CDR1 WSHSY, CDR2 SAAADI. The CDR3 consists of 14 residues. V was clipped by 4 bases and J by 4 bases, with 13 bases between them. This chain's CDR3 is CASSATGVLYGYTF. The CDR3 DNA is TGCGCCAGCAGTGCCACGGGGGTCCTCTATGGCTACACCTTC.

This clonotype was observed at least ten times. The chain recombines TRBV11-2 with TRBJ2-7; a weak D match, TRBD2 (6 bases). The germline CDR1 and CDR2 sequences are SGHAT and FQNNGV. CDR3 length: 14 residues. V was shortened by 6 bases and J by 7 bases, with 19 bases between the two germline ends. Written as DNA, the CDR3 is TGTGCCAGCAGAGACCCCTCGGGAGTAGGTGAGCAGTACTTC. Encoded protein: CASRDPSGVGEQYF.

The chain joins TRBV29-1 to TRBJ2-7, with D perhaps TRBD1 (6 bases). The germline V gene has CDR1 SQVTM and CDR2 ANQGSEA. The CDR3 spans 12 residues. V lost 8 bases, J lost 3 bases, and 14 bases lay in between. CDR3 protein: CSLDRTVYEQYF. CDR3 sequence (DNA): TGCAGCTTAGATCGGACAGTCTACGAGCAGTACTTC.

The chain couples TRBV28 to TRBJ2-7; TRBD2 agrees at 7 bases. The V and J ends lost 4 bases and 3 bases, in that order; junction bases with no gene match: 6. Germline-derived CDR1 and CDR2 are MDHEN and SYDVKM. The CDR3 runs to 14 residues. Here the CDR3 DNA reads TGTGCCAGCAGTTCGCGGGGGACCGACTACGAGCAGTACTTC. Translated, it gives CASSSRGTDYEQYF.

This clonotype was observed at least ten times. Written as DNA, the CDR3 is TGTGCCAGCAGCTTAAGACGGGGGGGGCGCGACTATGGCTACACCTTC. Translation: CASSLRRGGRDYGYTF. The rearrangement joins TRBV7-2 to TRBJ1-2; tentative D call: TRBD1 (6 bases). V was pared by 2 bases and J by 3 bases, with 16 bases between. CDR3 length equals 16 residues. CDR1 is SGHTA, CDR2 FQGNSA, per germline.

The V gene is TRBV2, the J gene TRBJ1-6; 9 positions match TRBD1. CDR1 is SNHLY and CDR2 is FYNNEI in the germline V gene. J gave up 4 bases and V 4 bases, and 2 bases lay outside the gene matches. The CDR3 runs 15 residues. This CDR3 is CASSAGTGYNSPLHF. Here the CDR3 DNA reads TGTGCCAGCAGTGCGGGGACAGGGTATAATTCACCCCTCCACTTT.

The chain links TRBV12-3 or TRBV12-4 to TRBJ1-1; D remains ambiguous. The CDR3 loop spans 12 amino acids. With 7 bases removed from V and 4 bases from J, the gap between germline ends came to 10 bases. CDR3 DNA sequence: TGTGCCAGCAATGAGGCGGGCACTGAAGCTTTCTTT. This codes for CASNEAGTEAFF.

The chain joins TRBV12-3 or TRBV12-4 to TRBJ2-5; 7 nucleotides line up with TRBD2. The CDR3 totals 15 residues. V lost 6 bases to trimming and J lost 5 bases; unmatched junction nucleotides: 12. CDR3 in amino acids: CASSLGGRGTETQYF. In DNA, the CDR3 is TGTGCCAGCAGCTTGGGGGGGAGAGGGACGGAGACCCAGTACTTC.

This sequence joins TRBV7-8 and TRBJ2-2, with a tentative D call TRBD1 (6 bases). The CDR3 loop spans 15 amino acids. CDR1 SGHVS and CDR2 FQNEAQ come from the germline V gene. V was clipped by 4 bases and J by 5 bases, with 14 bases between them. The CDR3 sequence is CASSSKRQATGELFF. The CDR3 DNA is TGTGCCAGCAGCTCGAAAAGACAGGCAACCGGGGAGCTGTTTTTT.

Only one count was recorded for this clonotype. The gene calls are TRBV7-2 and TRBJ2-6; D may match TRBD1 or TRBD2 (6 bases each). This CDR3 region has 16 residues. V was cut by 7 bases and J by 2 bases, with 15 bases left in between. Per the germline V gene, CDR1 is SGHTA and CDR2 is FQGNSA. Here the CDR3 reads CASTLGGGPGANVLTF. DNA of the CDR3: TGTGCCAGCACCCTAGGTGGGGGGCCTGGGGCCAACGTCCTGACTTTC.

Remarks on this clonotype: A read error may explain this, as a much larger clone is one base away. V and J are TRBV10-3 and TRBJ2-7; TRBD2 matches 9 bases. Germline-derived CDR1 and CDR2 are ENHRY and SYGVKD. CDR3 length equals 14 residues. CDR3 DNA: TGTGCCAGCAGTTACCAGGCGGGAGGGACCGAGCAGTACTTC. Its translation: CASSYQAGGTEQYF.

V and J are TRBV25-1 and TRBJ1-6; 9 nucleotides match TRBD1. CDR3 length: 11 residues. CDR1 and CDR2 (germline): MGHDK, SYGVNS. V was clipped by 6 bases and J by 18 bases; unmatched bases: 6. CDR3 sequence: CASSPGTGRHF. For the CDR3, the DNA is TGTGCCAGCAGCCCCGGGACAGGGCGCCACTTT.

This clonotype was recorded many times. This sequence joins TRBV19 and TRBJ1-2; TRBD1 matches at 7 bases. The germline V gene encodes CDR1 LNHDA and CDR2 SQIVND (reference sequence). The J segment lost 4 bases and the V segment lost 7 bases, leaving 6 bases of the junction unmatched. This CDR3 has 13 residues. The CDR3 is CASIPDRVYGYTF. For the CDR3, the DNA is TGTGCCAGTATCCCCGACAGGGTCTATGGCTACACCTTC.

The table lists this clonotype with many counts. The J gene is TRBJ1-5, the V gene TRBV12-3 or TRBV12-4; tentative D call: TRBD1 (6 bases). V was cut by 2 bases and J by 2 bases, with 10 bases left in between. The CDR3 totals 15 residues. For the CDR3, the DNA is TGTGCCAGCAGTTTATGGGGGGCGGGCAATCAGCCCCAGCATTTT. It yields the protein CASSLWGAGNQPQHF.

This clonotype was seen more than once but under ten times. V is TRBV6-5 and J is TRBJ1-2; D perhaps matches TRBD1 (5 bases). Trimming took off 7 bases at V and 5 bases at J, with 14 bases between the two ends. Germline loops: CDR1 MNHEY, CDR2 SVGAGI. CDR3 size: 13 residues. The CDR3 DNA is TGTGCCAGCACCCCTGGACACGCATATGGCTACACCTTC. Its protein product is CASTPGHAYGYTF.

V gene TRBV4-1 combines with J gene TRBJ1-1, with D tentatively TRBD1 (6 bases). V lost 0 bases, J lost 8 bases, and 13 bases lay in between. This CDR3 spans 14 amino acids. The V gene's germline CDR1 is MGHRA and CDR2 YSYEKL. The CDR3 nucleotides read TGCGCCAGCAGCCAAGAACAGGGAGGCTTGGAAGCTTTCTTT. It translates to CASSQEQGGLEAFF.

This clonotype was observed many times. V and J are TRBV9 and TRBJ1-3; the match to TRBD1 covers 7 bases. Germline V CDR1 and CDR2: SGDLS, YYNGEE. CDR3 length equals 15 residues. The trim removed 2 bases at V and 2 bases at J, leaving 4 bases unmatched. The CDR3 sequence: CASSVRQGPGNTIYF. The CDR3 DNA follows: TGTGCCAGCAGCGTCCGACAGGGACCTGGAAACACCATATATTTT.